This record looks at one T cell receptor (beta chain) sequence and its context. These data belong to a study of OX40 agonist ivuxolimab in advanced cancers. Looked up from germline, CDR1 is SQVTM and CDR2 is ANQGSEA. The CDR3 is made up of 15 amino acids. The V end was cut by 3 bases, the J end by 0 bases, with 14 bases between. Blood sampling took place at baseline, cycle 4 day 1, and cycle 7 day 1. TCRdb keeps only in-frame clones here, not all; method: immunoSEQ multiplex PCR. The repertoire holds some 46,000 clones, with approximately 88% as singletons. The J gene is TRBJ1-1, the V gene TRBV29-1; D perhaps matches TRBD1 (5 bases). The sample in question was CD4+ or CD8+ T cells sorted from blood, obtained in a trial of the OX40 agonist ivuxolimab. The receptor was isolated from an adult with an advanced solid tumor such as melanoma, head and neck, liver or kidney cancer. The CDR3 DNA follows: TGCAGCGTTGAGACCGGACACCAGCTGAACACTGAAGCTTTCTTT. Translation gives CSVETGHQLNTEAFF.